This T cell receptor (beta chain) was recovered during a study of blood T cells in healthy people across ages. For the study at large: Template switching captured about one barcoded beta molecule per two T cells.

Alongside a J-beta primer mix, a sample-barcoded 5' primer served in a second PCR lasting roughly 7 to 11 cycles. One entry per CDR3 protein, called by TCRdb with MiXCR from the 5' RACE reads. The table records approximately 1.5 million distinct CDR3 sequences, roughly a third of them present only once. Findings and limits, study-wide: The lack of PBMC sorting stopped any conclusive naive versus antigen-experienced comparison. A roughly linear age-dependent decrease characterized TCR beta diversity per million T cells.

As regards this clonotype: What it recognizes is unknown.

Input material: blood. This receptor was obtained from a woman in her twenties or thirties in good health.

CDR3 loop: CASNRRGEAFF. The CDR3 DNA sequence: TGTGCCAGCAACCGACGGGGAGAAGCTTTCTTT. The chain carries TRBV6-2 or TRBV6-3 and TRBJ1-1; no firm D call. The CDR3 runs 11 residues. The germline CDR1 and CDR2 sequences are MNHEY and SVGEGT. Trimming stripped 7 bases from V and 8 bases from J, with 11 bases between.